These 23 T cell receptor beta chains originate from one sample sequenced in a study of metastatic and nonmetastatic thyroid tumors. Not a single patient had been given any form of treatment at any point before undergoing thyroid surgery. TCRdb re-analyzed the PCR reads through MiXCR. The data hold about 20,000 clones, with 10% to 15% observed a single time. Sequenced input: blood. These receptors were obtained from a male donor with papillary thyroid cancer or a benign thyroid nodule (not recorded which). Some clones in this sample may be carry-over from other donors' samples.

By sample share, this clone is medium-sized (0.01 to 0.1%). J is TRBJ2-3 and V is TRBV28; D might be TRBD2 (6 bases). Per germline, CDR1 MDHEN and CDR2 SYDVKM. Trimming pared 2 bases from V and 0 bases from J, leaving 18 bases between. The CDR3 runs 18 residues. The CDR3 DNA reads TGTGCCAGCAGTTTAAACCCCGGTGGAGGGAGCAGCACAGATACGCAGTATTTT. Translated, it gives CASSLNPGGGSSTDTQYF.

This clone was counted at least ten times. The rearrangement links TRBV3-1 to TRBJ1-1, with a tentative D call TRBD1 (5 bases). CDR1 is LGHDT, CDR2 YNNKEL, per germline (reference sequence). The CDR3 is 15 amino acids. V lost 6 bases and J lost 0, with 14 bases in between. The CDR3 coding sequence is TGTGCCAGCAGTCCGGCGCCAGGGTTGAACACTGAAGCTTTCTTT. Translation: CASSPAPGLNTEAFF.

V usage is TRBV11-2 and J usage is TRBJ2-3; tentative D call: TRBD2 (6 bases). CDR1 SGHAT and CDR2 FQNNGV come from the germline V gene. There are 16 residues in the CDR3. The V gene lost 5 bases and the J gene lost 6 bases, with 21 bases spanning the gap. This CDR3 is CASSETSYRDSDTQYF. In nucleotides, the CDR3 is TGTGCCAGCAGCGAAACTTCTTATCGGGACTCCGATACGCAGTATTTT.

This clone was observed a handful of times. The CDR3 loop reads CASSWTSGTSYNEQFF. The CDR3 DNA is TGTGCCAGCAGTTGGACTAGCGGCACGTCCTACAATGAGCAGTTCTTC. The chain carries TRBV28 and TRBJ2-1, with 10 bases aligning to TRBD2. The CDR3 extends over 16 amino acids. The germline gives CDR1 MDHEN, CDR2 SYDVKM. V gave up 4 bases and J gave up 1 base; unmatched junction bases: 4. Combining the CDR3 with reference TRBV28 and TRBJ2-1 gives the whole variable domain DVKVTQSSRYLVKRTGEKVFLECVQDMDHENMFWYRQDPGLGLRLIYFSYDVKMKEKGDIPEGYSVSREKKERFSLILESASTNQTSMYLCASSWTSGTSYNEQFFGPGTRLTVL.

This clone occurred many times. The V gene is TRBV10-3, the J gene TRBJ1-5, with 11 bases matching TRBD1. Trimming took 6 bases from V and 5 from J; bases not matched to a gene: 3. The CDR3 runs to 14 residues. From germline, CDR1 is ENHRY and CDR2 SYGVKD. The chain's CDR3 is CAIRSDRGHQPQHF. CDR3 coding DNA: TGTGCCATCAGGTCGGACAGGGGGCATCAGCCCCAGCATTTT.

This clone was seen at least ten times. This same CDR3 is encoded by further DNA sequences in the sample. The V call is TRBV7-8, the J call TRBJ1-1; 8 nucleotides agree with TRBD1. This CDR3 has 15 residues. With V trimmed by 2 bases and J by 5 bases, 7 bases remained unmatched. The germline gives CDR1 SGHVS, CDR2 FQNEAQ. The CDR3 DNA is TGTGCCAGCAGCTTAAACAGGGGGGGTAATACTGAAGCTTTCTTT. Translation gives CASSLNRGGNTEAFF.

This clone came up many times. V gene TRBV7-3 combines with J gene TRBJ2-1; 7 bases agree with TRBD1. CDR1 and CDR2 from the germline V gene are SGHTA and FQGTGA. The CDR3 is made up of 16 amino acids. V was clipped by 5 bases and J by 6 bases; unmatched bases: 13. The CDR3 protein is CASSPSVGGIGNEQFF. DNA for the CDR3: TGTGCCAGCAGCCCCTCGGTAGGGGGCATAGGCAATGAGCAGTTCTTC.

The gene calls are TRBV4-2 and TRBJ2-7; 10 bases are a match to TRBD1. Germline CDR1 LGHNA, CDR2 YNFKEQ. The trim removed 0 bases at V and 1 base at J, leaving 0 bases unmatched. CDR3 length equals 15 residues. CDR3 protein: CASSQEDRGSYEQYF. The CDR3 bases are TGTGCCAGCAGCCAAGAGGACAGGGGGTCCTACGAGCAGTACTTC.

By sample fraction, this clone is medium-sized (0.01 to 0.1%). As DNA, the CDR3 is TGTGCCAGCAGTGCACGGGCCTATCAGCCCCAGCATTTT. Translating it yields CASSARAYQPQHF. The chain has TRBV2 and TRBJ1-5, with D unclear. CDR1 SNHLY and CDR2 FYNNEI come from the germline V gene. The CDR3 is 13 amino acids. Between the trimmed V and J ends, which lost 4 bases and 5 bases, there was a span of 9 bases.

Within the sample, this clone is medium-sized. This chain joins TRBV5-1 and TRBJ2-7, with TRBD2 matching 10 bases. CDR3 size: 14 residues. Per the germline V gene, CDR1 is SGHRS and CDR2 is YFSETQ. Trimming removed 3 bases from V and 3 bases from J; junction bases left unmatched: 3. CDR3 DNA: TGCGCCAGCAGCTCGGCTAGCGGGGGCTACGAGCAGTACTTC. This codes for CASSSASGGYEQYF.

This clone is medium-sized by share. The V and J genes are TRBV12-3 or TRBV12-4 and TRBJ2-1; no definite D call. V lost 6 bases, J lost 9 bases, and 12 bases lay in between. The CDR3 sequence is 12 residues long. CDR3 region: CASSYPVSEQFF. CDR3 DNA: TGTGCCAGCAGCTACCCTGTGAGTGAGCAGTTCTTC.

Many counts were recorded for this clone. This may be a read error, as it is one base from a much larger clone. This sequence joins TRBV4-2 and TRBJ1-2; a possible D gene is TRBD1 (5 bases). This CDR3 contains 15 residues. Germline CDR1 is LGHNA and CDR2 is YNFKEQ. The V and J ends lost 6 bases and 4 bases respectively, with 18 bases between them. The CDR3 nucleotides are TGTGCCAGCAGTGATGTGGGACGGGGCATCTATGGCTACACCTTC. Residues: CASSDVGRGIYGYTF.

The CDR3 DNA follows: TGTGCCAGCTCGGGACGGACCGAAGCTTTCTTT. As protein: CASSGRTEAFF. This chain joins TRBV18 and TRBJ1-1, with D perhaps matching TRBD1 (5 bases). CDR1 is KGHSH and CDR2 is LQKENI in the germline V gene. The CDR3 contains 11 residues. Trimming cost V 6 bases and J 8 bases, with 10 bases left between them.

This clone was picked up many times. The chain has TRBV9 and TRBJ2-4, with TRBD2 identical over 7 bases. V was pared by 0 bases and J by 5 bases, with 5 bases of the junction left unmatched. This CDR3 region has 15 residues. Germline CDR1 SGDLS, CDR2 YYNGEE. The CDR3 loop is CASSVGASGQNIQYF. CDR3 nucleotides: TGTGCCAGCAGCGTAGGGGCTAGCGGACAAAACATTCAGTACTTC.

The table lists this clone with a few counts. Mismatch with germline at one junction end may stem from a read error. The CDR3 region has the DNA TGTACCAGCAGTTCAACATACACTGAAGCTTTCTTT. Translated: CTSSSTYTEAFF. The chain recombines TRBV6-9 with TRBJ1-1; D unresolved. The CDR3 contains 12 residues. Germline CDR1 reads MNHGY; CDR2 reads SVAAGI.

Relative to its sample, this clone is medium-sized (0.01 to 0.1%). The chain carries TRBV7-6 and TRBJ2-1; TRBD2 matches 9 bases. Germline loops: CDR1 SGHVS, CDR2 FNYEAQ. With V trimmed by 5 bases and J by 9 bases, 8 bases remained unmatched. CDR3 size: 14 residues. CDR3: CASSRSVAGAEQFF. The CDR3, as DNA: TGTGCCAGCAGCCGAAGCGTAGCGGGAGCTGAGCAGTTCTTC.

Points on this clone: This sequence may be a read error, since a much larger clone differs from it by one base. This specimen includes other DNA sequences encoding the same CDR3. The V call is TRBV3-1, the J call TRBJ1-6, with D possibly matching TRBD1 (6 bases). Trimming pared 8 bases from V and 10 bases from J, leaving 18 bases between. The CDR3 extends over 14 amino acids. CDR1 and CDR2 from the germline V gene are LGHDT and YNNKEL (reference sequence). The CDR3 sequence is CASGDQGLRSPLHF. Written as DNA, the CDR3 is TGTGCCAGCGGGGATCAGGGGTTGCGCTCACCCCTCCACTTT.

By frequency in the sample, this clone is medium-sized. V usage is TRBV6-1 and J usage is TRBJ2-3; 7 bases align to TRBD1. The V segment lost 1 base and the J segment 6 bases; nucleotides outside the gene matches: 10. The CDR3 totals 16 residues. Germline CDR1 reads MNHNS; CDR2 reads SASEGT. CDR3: CASSEVQGGPGDTQYF. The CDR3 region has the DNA TGTGCCAGCAGTGAAGTTCAAGGGGGCCCTGGGGATACGCAGTATTTT.

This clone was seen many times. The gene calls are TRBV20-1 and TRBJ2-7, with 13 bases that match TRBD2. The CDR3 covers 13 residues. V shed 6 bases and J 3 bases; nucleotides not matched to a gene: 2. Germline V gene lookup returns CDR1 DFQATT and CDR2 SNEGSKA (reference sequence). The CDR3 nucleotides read TGCAGTGCAAGGACTAGCGGGAGCTACGAGCAGTACTTC. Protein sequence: CSARTSGSYEQYF.

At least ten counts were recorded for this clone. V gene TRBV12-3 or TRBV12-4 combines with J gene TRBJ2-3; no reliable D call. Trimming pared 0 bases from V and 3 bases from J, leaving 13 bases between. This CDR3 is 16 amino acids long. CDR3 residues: CASSLAIEFITDTQYF. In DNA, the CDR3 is TGTGCCAGCAGTTTAGCTATAGAATTTATAACAGATACGCAGTATTTT.

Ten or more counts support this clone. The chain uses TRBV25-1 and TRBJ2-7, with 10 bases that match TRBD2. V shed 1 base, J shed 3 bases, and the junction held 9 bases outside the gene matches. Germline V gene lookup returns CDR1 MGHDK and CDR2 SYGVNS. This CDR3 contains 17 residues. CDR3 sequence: CASSESLPSGGNYEQYF. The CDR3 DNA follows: TGTGCCAGCAGTGAATCCCTCCCTAGCGGGGGTAACTACGAGCAGTACTTC.

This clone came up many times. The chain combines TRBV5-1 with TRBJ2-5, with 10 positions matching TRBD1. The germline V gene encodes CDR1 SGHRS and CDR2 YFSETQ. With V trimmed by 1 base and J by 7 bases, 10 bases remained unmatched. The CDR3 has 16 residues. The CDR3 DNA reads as TGCGCCAGCAGCTTGTACCGGGACAGGGGTAGTGGGACCCAGTACTTC. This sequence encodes CASSLYRDRGSGTQYF.

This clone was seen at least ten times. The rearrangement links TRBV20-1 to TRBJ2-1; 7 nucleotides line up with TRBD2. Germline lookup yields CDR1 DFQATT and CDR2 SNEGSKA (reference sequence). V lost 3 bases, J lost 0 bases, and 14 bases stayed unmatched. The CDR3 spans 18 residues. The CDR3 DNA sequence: TGCAGTGCTAGTGACGGCGGGAGCTCCCTTTTCTCCTACAATGAGCAGTTCTTC. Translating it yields CSASDGGSSLFSYNEQFF.